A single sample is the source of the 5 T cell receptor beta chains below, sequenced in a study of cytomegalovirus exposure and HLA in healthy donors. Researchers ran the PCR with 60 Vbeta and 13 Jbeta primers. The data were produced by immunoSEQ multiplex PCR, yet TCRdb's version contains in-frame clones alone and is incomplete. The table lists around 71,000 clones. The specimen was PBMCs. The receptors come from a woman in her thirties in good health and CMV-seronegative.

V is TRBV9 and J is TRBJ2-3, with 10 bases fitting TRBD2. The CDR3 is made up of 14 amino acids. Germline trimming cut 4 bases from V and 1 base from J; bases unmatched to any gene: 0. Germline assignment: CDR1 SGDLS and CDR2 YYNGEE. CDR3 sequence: CASSTSGGTDTQYF. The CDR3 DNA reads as TGTGCCAGCAGCACTAGCGGGGGCACAGATACGCAGTATTTT.

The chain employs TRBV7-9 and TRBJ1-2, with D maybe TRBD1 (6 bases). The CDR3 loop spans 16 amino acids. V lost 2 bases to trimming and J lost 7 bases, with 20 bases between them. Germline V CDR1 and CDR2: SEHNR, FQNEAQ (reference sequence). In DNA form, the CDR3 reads TGTGCCAGCAGCTTACCTCTATCAGGGGAAAACGGTGGCTACACCTTC. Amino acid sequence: CASSLPLSGENGGYTF.

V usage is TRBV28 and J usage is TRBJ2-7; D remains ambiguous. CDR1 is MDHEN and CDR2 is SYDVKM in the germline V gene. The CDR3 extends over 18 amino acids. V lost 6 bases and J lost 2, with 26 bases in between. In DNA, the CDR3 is TGTGCCAGCAGCCGTTTACGAGGATTACCAAGGAGCGCCTACGAGCAGTACTTC. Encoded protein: CASSRLRGLPRSAYEQYF.

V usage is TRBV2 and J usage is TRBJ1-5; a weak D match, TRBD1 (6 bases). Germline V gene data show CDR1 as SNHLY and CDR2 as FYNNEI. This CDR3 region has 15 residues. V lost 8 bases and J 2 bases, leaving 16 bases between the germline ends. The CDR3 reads CASGPGHEGNQPQHF. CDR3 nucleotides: TGTGCCAGCGGGCCGGGACATGAAGGCAATCAGCCCCAGCATTTT. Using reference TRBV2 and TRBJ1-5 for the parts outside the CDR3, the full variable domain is EPEVTQTPSHQVTQMGQEVILRCVPISNHLYFYWYRQILGQKVEFLVSFYNNEISEKSEIFDDQFSVERPDGSNFTLKIRSTKLEDSAMYFCASGPGHEGNQPQHFGDGTRLSIL.

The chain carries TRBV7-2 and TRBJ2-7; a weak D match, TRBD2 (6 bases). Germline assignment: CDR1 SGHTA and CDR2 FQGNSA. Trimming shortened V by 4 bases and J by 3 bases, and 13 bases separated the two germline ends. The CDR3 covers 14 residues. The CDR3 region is CASSWAAEGYEQYF. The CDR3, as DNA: TGTGCCAGCAGCTGGGCGGCGGAGGGCTACGAGCAGTACTTC.